This TCR beta chain came from a study of shared clonotypes between healthy human individuals. Study information: Participating donors consisted of a couple of women and three men aged 18 to 49. Per donor, three plates held CD4 naive cells, three held CD4 memory, two held CD8 naive and one held CD8 memory.

This clone was counted once. The same CDR3 arises from other DNA sequences in this sample as well. Measured with immunoSEQ multiplex PCR; TCRdb has only the in-frame clones, and not every one. The data contain millions of clones, about 93% of them singletons. Naive CD8 cells, CD45RO-negative and positively selected for CCR7, excluded terminally differentiated effector memory CD45RA+ cells. The length of the CDR3 is 11 residues. Germline CDR1 reads SEHNR; CDR2 reads FQNEAQ (reference sequence). V was pared by 5 bases and J by 2 bases, with 4 bases between. This TCR derives from a man aged 18 to 30 in good health. Some clones in this sample may be carry-over from other donors' samples. The chain has TRBV7-9 and TRBJ2-7; D remains unclear. Input material: naive CD8+ T cells from PBMCs. This CDR3 reads CASSLTYEQYF. The CDR3 DNA reads TGTGCCAGCAGCCTAACCTACGAGCAGTACTTC. Complete variable domain (other parts from reference TRBV7-9 and TRBJ2-7): DTGVSQNPRHKITKRGQNVTFRCDPISEHNRLYWYRQTLGQGPEFLTYFQNEAQLEKSRLLSDRFSAERPKGSFSTLEIQRTEQGDSAMYLCASSLTYEQYFGPGTRLTVT.